The next 29 T cell receptor beta chains were all read from a single sample in a study of blood T cell repertoires in COVID-19. Repertoires were generated with immunoSEQ multiplex PCR, while TCRdb's copy carries only in-frame clones and drops some. The repertoire consists of around 260,000 clones, with 91% occurring once and the leading ten covering 2% to 3%. Sequencing was done on a sample of peripheral blood. Source of these receptors: a person aged 18-30 years with COVID-19, enrolled during active disease.

V gene TRBV5-1 combines with J gene TRBJ1-5; TRBD1 might be the D (6 bases). CDR3 length: 13 residues. Trimming removed 5 bases from V and 6 bases from J, with 12 bases in between. The germline CDR1 and CDR2 sequences are SGHRS and YFSETQ. The CDR3 protein is CASRQGDTQPQHF. CDR3 DNA: TGCGCCAGCAGACAGGGAGATACTCAGCCCCAGCATTTT. Full variable domain (rest looked up from reference TRBV5-1 and TRBJ1-5): KAGVTQTPRYLIKTRGQQVTLSCSPISGHRSVSWYQQTPGQGLQFLFEYFSETQRNKGNFPGRFSGRQFSNSRSEMNVSTLELGDSALYLCASRQGDTQPQHFGDGTRLSIL.

This chain links TRBV7-2 with TRBJ2-5; 8 positions agree with TRBD1. Unmatched junction bases numbered 3, after V lost 2 bases and J lost 4 bases. The CDR3 sequence is 14 residues long. Germline V gene lookup returns CDR1 SGHTA and CDR2 FQGNSA. The CDR3 DNA reads TGTGCCAGCAGCTTAATGCAGGGGGCAGAGACCCAGTACTTC. This translates into CASSLMQGAETQYF.

This clone was seen a few times. This sequence joins TRBV28 and TRBJ2-7; 13 nucleotides match TRBD2. The junction had 27 bases not matched to a gene; V was cut back by 3 bases and J by 7 bases. Looked up from germline, CDR1 is MDHEN and CDR2 is SYDVKM. The CDR3 has 22 residues. CDR3 DNA sequence: TGTGCCAGCAGTTTTCCAACGCTCCCGGGACTAGCGGGACTCCTGCATCCGGGGGAGCAGTACTTC. This sequence encodes CASSFPTLPGLAGLLHPGEQYF.

The V and J genes are TRBV2 and TRBJ2-1, with TRBD2 identical over 10 bases. The CDR3 covers 14 residues. Trimming cost V 6 bases and J 7 bases; bases outside gene matches: 6. Germline lookup yields CDR1 SNHLY and CDR2 FYNNEI. As DNA, the CDR3 is TGTGCCAGCAGAGGGACTAGCGTAGCGAATGAGCAGTTCTTC. Translating gives CASRGTSVANEQFF. Full variable domain (outside the CDR3, taken from reference TRBV2 and TRBJ2-1): EPEVTQTPSHQVTQMGQEVILRCVPISNHLYFYWYRQILGQKVEFLVSFYNNEISEKSEIFDDQFSVERPDGSNFTLKIRSTKLEDSAMYFCASRGTSVANEQFFGPGTRLTVL.

The chain carries TRBV24-1 and TRBJ1-2; D remains unclear. V gave up 4 bases and J gave up 6 bases, with 8 bases separating them. This CDR3 spans 12 amino acids. Germline assignment: CDR1 KGHDR and CDR2 SFDVKD. The CDR3 here is CATSDPVNGYTF. The CDR3 DNA follows: TGTGCCACCAGTGACCCAGTTAATGGCTACACCTTC.

The V call is TRBV10-1, the J call TRBJ1-5; D not resolved. V lost 11 bases to trimming and J lost 2 bases, with 10 bases between them. The CDR3 length is 12 residues. Germline values: CDR1 WNHNN, CDR2 SYGVQD (reference sequence). CDR3 DNA: TGCGCCGATCGGTTATGCAATCAGCCCCAGCATTTT. Protein product: CADRLCNQPQHF.

The chain carries TRBV4-1 and TRBJ1-5, with D unclear. In germline, CDR1 is MGHRA, CDR2 YSYEKL. The CDR3 consists of 15 residues. Between the trimmed V and J ends, which lost 0 bases and 4 bases, there was a span of 10 bases. CDR3 bases: TGCGCCAGCAGCCAAGATATCGAAGCAAATCAGCCCCAGCATTTT. As protein: CASSQDIEANQPQHF.

This clone was recorded only once. The CDR3: CASSLTGVGHTQYF. The CDR3 DNA reads TGTGCCAGCAGCCTGACAGGGGTTGGGCATACGCAGTATTTT. The V gene is TRBV7-3, the J gene TRBJ2-3; TRBD1 matches 8 bases. The junction had 8 bases not matched to a gene; V was cut back by 5 bases and J by 7 bases. The CDR3 totals 14 residues. Germline V gives CDR1 SGHTA, CDR2 FQGTGA.

The chain links TRBV2 to TRBJ2-2, with D possibly matching TRBD2 (6 bases). V was trimmed by 7 bases and J by 1 base, leaving 10 bases between them. CDR3 length: 14 residues. Germline CDR1 and CDR2: SNHLY and FYNNEI. The CDR3 region is CASTGRGNTGELFF. In DNA form, the CDR3 reads TGTGCCAGCACGGGGCGGGGGAACACCGGGGAGCTGTTTTTT.

V is TRBV6-2 or TRBV6-3 and J is TRBJ1-5; no definite D call. Between the trimmed V and J ends, which lost 0 bases and 10 bases, there was a span of 10 bases. The germline V gene encodes CDR1 MNHEY and CDR2 SVGEGT. This CDR3 has 13 amino acids. The CDR3 DNA reads TGTGCCAGCAGTTACTCCTCCCCCAGTCCCCAGCATTTT. Translated, it gives CASSYSSPSPQHF.

This sequence joins TRBV27 and TRBJ2-7; 8 bases are shared with TRBD1. Germline lookup yields CDR1 MNHEY and CDR2 SMNVEV (reference sequence). The CDR3 is made up of 14 amino acids. The V segment lost 6 bases and the J segment 1 base; nucleotides outside the gene matches: 5. DNA of the CDR3: TGTGCCAGCAGCGAAACAGGGGGTTCCTACGAGCAGTACTTC. It yields the protein CASSETGGSYEQYF.

The chain has TRBV4-2 and TRBJ2-1, with 9 nucleotides matching TRBD2. CDR1 and CDR2 from the germline V gene are LGHNA and YNFKEQ. V was clipped by 3 bases and J by 8 bases; unmatched bases: 8. The CDR3 is made up of 15 amino acids. The CDR3 loop is CASSHLPLAGDEQFF. The CDR3 DNA is TGTGCCAGCAGCCACTTGCCCTTAGCGGGAGATGAGCAGTTCTTC.

The chain couples TRBV7-9 to TRBJ2-1; TRBD1 might be the D (6 bases). Trimming stripped 3 bases from V and 1 base from J, with 16 bases between. Germline V gene data show CDR1 as SEHNR and CDR2 as FQNEAQ (reference sequence). This CDR3 contains 17 residues. The CDR3 sequence: CASSFTPNRDSYNEQFF. In DNA, the CDR3 is TGTGCCAGCAGCTTCACCCCGAACAGGGATTCCTACAATGAGCAGTTCTTC. The whole variable domain, filled in from reference TRBV7-9 and TRBJ2-1, reads DTGVSQNPRHKITKRGQNVTFRCDPISEHNRLYWYRQTLGQGPEFLTYFQNEAQLEKSRLLSDRFSAERPKGSFSTLEIQRTEQGDSAMYLCASSFTPNRDSYNEQFFGPGTRLTVL.

This clone appeared a single time. The rearrangement joins TRBV7-9 to TRBJ1-6; D gene uncertain. The V and J ends lost 1 base and 8 bases respectively, with 9 bases between them. This CDR3 contains 14 residues. Germline V CDR1 and CDR2: SEHNR, FQNEAQ (reference sequence). In DNA form, the CDR3 reads TGTGCCAGCAGCTTAGTGGTTGGCCATTCACCCCTCCACTTT. It translates to CASSLVVGHSPLHF. Using reference TRBV7-9 and TRBJ1-6 for the parts outside the CDR3, the full variable domain is DTGVSQNPRHKITKRGQNVTFRCDPISEHNRLYWYRQTLGQGPEFLTYFQNEAQLEKSRLLSDRFSAERPKGSFSTLEIQRTEQGDSAMYLCASSLVVGHSPLHFGNGTRLTVT.

This chain links TRBV7-2 with TRBJ1-2; 10 nucleotides align to TRBD1. This CDR3 is built from 15 residues. V trimming: 3 bases; J trimming: 6 bases; junction bases outside the gene matches: 7. Germline lookup yields CDR1 SGHTA and CDR2 FQGNSA. CDR3 protein: CASSLAGGQGNGYTF. The CDR3 nucleotides read TGTGCCAGCAGCTTGGCCGGGGGACAGGGGAATGGCTACACCTTC.

The chain combines TRBV13 with TRBJ2-3, with D unresolved. CDR1 and CDR2 (germline): PRHDT, FYEKMQ (reference sequence). The ends were cut back, 11 bases at V and 5 bases at J, with 8 bases in the middle. There are 10 residues in the CDR3. CDR3 loop: CAAQRDTQYF. The CDR3 nucleotides are TGTGCCGCCCAGCGAGATACGCAGTATTTT. The variable domain in full, completed from reference TRBV13 and TRBJ2-3, reads AAGVIQSPRHLIKEKRETATLKCYPIPRHDTVYWYQQGPGQDPQFLISFYEKMQSDKGSIPDRFSAQQFSDYHSELNMSSLELGDSALYFCAAQRDTQYFGPGTRLTVL.

The rearrangement uses TRBV5-1 and TRBJ2-7, with 11 bases identical to TRBD1. CDR1 and CDR2 from the germline V gene are SGHRS and YFSETQ. The trim removed 5 bases at V and 3 bases at J, leaving 7 bases unmatched. CDR3 length: 15 amino acids. In DNA, the CDR3 is TGCGCCAGCAGATCCGGGACAGGGGGTGGCTACGAGCAGTACTTC. Its translation: CASRSGTGGGYEQYF.

The V call is TRBV30, the J call TRBJ1-2; D is uncertain. The CDR3 runs to 11 residues. Germline values: CDR1 GTSNPN, CDR2 SVGIG (reference sequence). Trimming removed 4 bases at V and 3 bases at J, with 6 bases between. CDR3 region: CAWTRDYGYTF. CDR3 DNA sequence: TGTGCCTGGACCCGGGACTATGGCTACACCTTC.

This chain joins TRBV6-2 or TRBV6-3 and TRBJ1-4, with D possibly being TRBD1 (5 bases). The CDR3 totals 15 residues. V lost 0 bases and J lost 7, with 12 bases in between. Looked up from germline, CDR1 is MNHEY and CDR2 is SVGEGT. The CDR3 spells CASSYSKGRGEKLFF. DNA of the CDR3: TGTGCCAGCAGTTACTCGAAGGGGCGCGGTGAAAAACTGTTTTTT.

The J gene is TRBJ2-1, the V gene TRBV24-1; 12 bases match TRBD2. This CDR3 has 16 residues. The V gene end was trimmed by 4 bases and the J gene end by 9 bases; junction bases not matched to a gene: 9. Germline V gene sequence: CDR1 KGHDR, CDR2 SFDVKD. The CDR3 sequence is CATSERTSGNSSEQFF. CDR3 nucleotides: TGTGCCACCAGTGAACGGACTAGCGGGAATTCTAGTGAGCAGTTCTTC.

The chain has TRBV29-1 and TRBJ1-1; D possibly corresponds to TRBD1 (6 bases). The CDR3 consists of 13 residues. Germline lookup yields CDR1 SQVTM and CDR2 ANQGSEA. The V gene lost 7 bases and the J gene lost 1 base, with 13 bases spanning the gap. Here the CDR3 DNA reads TGCAGCGCTACGGACAGTCCGAACACTGAAGCTTTCTTT. It translates to CSATDSPNTEAFF.

V is TRBV28 and J is TRBJ1-1, with D maybe TRBD1 (5 bases). The germline gives CDR1 MDHEN, CDR2 SYDVKM. The CDR3 is 14 residues long. Trimming cost V 6 bases and J 6 bases, with 17 bases left between them. The CDR3 region has the DNA TGTGCCAGCAGCTTAACGGGTCAGGGTTCTGAAGCTTTCTTT. It codes for CASSLTGQGSEAFF.

This clone has only a few counts. The rearrangement links TRBV6-1 to TRBJ2-5, with unresolved D. This CDR3 has 11 residues. Deletions cut 2 bases from V and 5 bases from J, with 3 bases between. Germline CDR1 is MNHNS and CDR2 is SASEGT. CDR3 region: CASSERETQYF. DNA for the CDR3: TGTGCCAGCAGTGAACGGGAGACCCAGTACTTC.

This sequence joins TRBV7-8 and TRBJ2-7; 11 bases are a match to TRBD2. J gave up 3 bases and V 2 bases, and 9 bases lay outside the gene matches. Looked up from germline, CDR1 is SGHVS and CDR2 is FQNEAQ. CDR3 length: 17 residues. In DNA, the CDR3 is TGTGCCAGCAGCTTATTCTCCCCTCTAGCGGGAGGCTACGAGCAGTACTTC. This codes for CASSLFSPLAGGYEQYF.

The rearrangement joins TRBV7-2 to TRBJ2-5, with D possibly TRBD2 on 6 matching bases. The CDR3 length is 15 residues. Germline V CDR1 and CDR2: SGHTA, FQGNSA. V lost 6 bases and J 1 base, leaving 15 bases between the germline ends. For the CDR3, the DNA is TGTGCCAGCAGACTCTCAGGAGGGAGCCAAGAGACCCAGTACTTC. Its translation: CASRLSGGSQETQYF.

The chain is built from TRBV4-1 and TRBJ1-2; D possibly corresponds to TRBD1 (5 bases). Trimming pared 1 base from V and 8 bases from J, leaving 11 bases between. From germline, CDR1 is MGHRA and CDR2 YSYEKL. The CDR3 is 13 residues long. CDR3 region: CASSQGQGGGYTF. The CDR3 coding sequence is TGCGCCAGCAGCCAAGGGCAGGGCGGCGGCTACACCTTC.

The chain has TRBV9 and TRBJ1-1; a possible D gene is TRBD1 (6 bases). The germline V gene has CDR1 SGDLS and CDR2 YYNGEE. This CDR3 region has 15 residues. V shed 0 bases and J shed 6 bases, with 15 bases lying between them. CDR3 in DNA: TGTGCCAGCAGCGTAGAAGTACAGGGTCAGGCTGAAGCTTTCTTT. Amino acids: CASSVEVQGQAEAFF.

The CDR3 sequence is CASSPMTAAEAFF. The CDR3 coding sequence is TGTGCCAGCAGCCCAATGACAGCCGCTGAAGCTTTCTTT. V and J are TRBV5-5 and TRBJ1-1, with D maybe TRBD1 (5 bases). V was cut by 4 bases and J by 6 bases, with 13 bases left in between. CDR1 is SGHKS, CDR2 YYEKEE, per germline (reference sequence). The CDR3 is 13 residues long.

The chain carries TRBV24-1 and TRBJ1-5, with a weak D call TRBD1 (6 bases). The ends were cut back, 2 bases at V and 2 bases at J, with 12 bases in the middle. Germline CDR1 and CDR2: KGHDR and SFDVKD. There are 16 residues in the CDR3. The CDR3, as DNA: TGTGCCACCAGTGATTCAGGGGCGAAGGGCAATCAGCCCCAGCATTTT. This gives the protein CATSDSGAKGNQPQHF.